Listed here are 10 T cell receptor beta chains from one sample, sequenced in a study of blood T cell repertoires in COVID-19. Profiling relied on immunoSEQ multiplex PCR, and the TCRdb table lists in-frame clones only, not all of them. The top ten hold around 5% of the sample, which has 210,000 or so clones, roughly 76% seen once. Sequenced: peripheral blood. These receptors all stem from a human donor in a cohort sampled during active COVID-19.

The chain carries TRBV5-1 and TRBJ2-3; D might be TRBD2 (6 bases). V lost 2 bases and J lost 1, with 11 bases in between. The length of the CDR3 is 15 residues. CDR1 and CDR2 (germline): SGHRS, YFSETQ. In DNA form, the CDR3 reads TGCGCCAGCAGCTTACGGCGGGATCGCACAGATACGCAGTATTTT. It codes for CASSLRRDRTDTQYF.

The chain couples TRBV7-2 to TRBJ2-3; 10 bases are a match to TRBD2. CDR1 and CDR2 (germline): SGHTA, FQGNSA. J lost 2 bases, V lost 2 bases, and 4 bases had no gene match. This CDR3 is built from 16 residues. Here the CDR3 DNA reads TGTGCCAGCAGCTTAAGGGGGACTAGCGTCACAGATACGCAGTATTTT. Its translation: CASSLRGTSVTDTQYF. Complete variable domain (other parts from reference TRBV7-2 and TRBJ2-3): GAGVSQSPSNKVTEKGKDVELRCDPISGHTALYWYRQSLGQGLEFLIYFQGNSAPDKSGLPSDRFSAERTGGSVSTLTIQRTQQEDSAVYLCASSLRGTSVTDTQYFGPGTRLTVL.

The chain carries TRBV11-2 and TRBJ1-2; possibly TRBD1 for D (5 bases). Germline loops: CDR1 SGHAT, CDR2 FQNNGV. Trimming shortened V by 1 base and J by 3 bases, and 12 bases separated the two germline ends. The CDR3 runs 15 residues. CDR3 region: CASSLVGSGDYGYTF. CDR3 nucleotide sequence: TGTGCCAGCAGCTTAGTAGGTTCGGGGGACTATGGCTACACCTTC.

The rearrangement links TRBV7-2 to TRBJ2-7; 10 bases agree with TRBD2. V lost 5 bases, J lost 5 bases, and 9 bases stayed unmatched. In germline, CDR1 is SGHTA, CDR2 FQGNSA. This CDR3 spans 15 amino acids. The CDR3 loop is CASSNPSGRANEQYF. The CDR3 DNA sequence: TGTGCCAGCAGCAACCCTAGCGGGAGAGCCAACGAGCAGTACTTC.

In DNA, the CDR3 is TGCGCCAGCAGCTTGGAAAGGGGAGGGGACGAGCAGTACTTC. Protein: CASSLERGGDEQYF. This chain uses TRBV5-1 with TRBJ2-7; 7 bases align to TRBD2. V gave up 0 bases and J gave up 5 bases; unmatched junction bases: 5. Looked up from germline, CDR1 is SGHRS and CDR2 is YFSETQ. This CDR3 contains 14 residues.

The V gene is TRBV28, the J gene TRBJ2-7; 7 bases map to TRBD2. The germline V gene has CDR1 MDHEN and CDR2 SYDVKM. The CDR3 spans 15 residues. V was pared by 7 bases and J by 7 bases, with 16 bases of the junction left unmatched. CDR3: CASTTPRTSIGEQYF. For the CDR3, the DNA is TGTGCCAGCACCACCCCCCGGACTAGTATAGGAGAGCAGTACTTC.

The sample holds a few counts of this clone. J is TRBJ1-2 and V is TRBV19, with 8 bases identical to TRBD1. Trimming removed 3 bases from V and 7 bases from J; junction bases left unmatched: 4. CDR3 length: 13 residues. CDR1 and CDR2 from the germline V gene are LNHDA and SQIVND (reference sequence). The CDR3 is CASSMDRVRGYTF. CDR3 nucleotides: TGTGCCAGTAGTATGGACAGGGTTCGTGGCTACACCTTC.

V gene TRBV13 combines with J gene TRBJ2-2; TRBD2 matches at 16 bases. Germline CDR1 reads PRHDT; CDR2 reads FYEKMQ (reference sequence). This CDR3 is 18 amino acids long. V lost 6 bases to trimming and J lost 5 bases; unmatched junction nucleotides: 9. The CDR3 sequence is CASRSGLAGGPGTGELFF. The CDR3 DNA reads as TGTGCCAGCAGATCGGGACTAGCGGGAGGGCCGGGAACCGGGGAGCTGTTTTTT.

The chain employs TRBV5-1 and TRBJ2-5; the match to TRBD2 covers 11 bases. The CDR3 has 18 residues. The germline CDR1 and CDR2 sequences are SGHRS and YFSETQ. V was clipped by 0 bases and J by 5 bases; unmatched bases: 12. CDR3 DNA: TGCGCCAGCAGCTTGGCCTCCTATGGCCTAGCGGGAGGCGAGACCCAGTACTTC. Translation gives CASSLASYGLAGGETQYF.

This clone occurred a few times. The chain employs TRBV6-2 or TRBV6-3 and TRBJ1-2; tentatively, D is TRBD1 (6 bases). Germline V gene data show CDR1 as MNHEY and CDR2 as SVGEGT. Trimming stripped 5 bases from V and 4 bases from J, with 17 bases between. The CDR3 is 15 amino acids. The CDR3 here is CASSPAWGRFYGYTF. CDR3 bases: TGTGCCAGCAGTCCGGCCTGGGGGCGATTCTATGGCTACACCTTC.